These T cell receptor beta chains were read from a single sample in a study of blood T cells in healthy people across ages. TCRdb re-called the 5' RACE reads with MiXCR, one entry per CDR3 protein. The sample lists hundreds of thousands of distinct CDR3 sequences, over 40% seen once, with approximately 13% in the top ten. Sequenced material: blood. The receptors were sampled from a woman older than 75 in good health. CDR3s include the opening cysteine and the closing phenylalanine or tryptophan. Fields, in order: J gene, clone size, D gene, V gene, CDR3 DNA, CDR3 protein. D genes are given only for firm matches. The listing skips clone size in some rows; elsewhere it reads once, few, many or a size class.

j_call: TRBJ2-4; clone_size: NA; d_call: NA; v_call: TRBV5-4; cdr3_nt: TGTGCCAGCAGCTTGGGGTCCGGGGAGAACATTCAGTACTTC; cdr3_aa: CASSLGSGENIQYF
j_call: TRBJ2-4; clone_size: once; d_call: NA; v_call: TRBV20-1; cdr3_nt: TGCAGTGCTGACCCCGGAGCCGGGAGAAACATTCAGTACTTC; cdr3_aa: CSADPGAGRNIQYF
j_call: TRBJ1-2; clone_size: NA; d_call: TRBD1; v_call: TRBV15; cdr3_nt: TGTGCCACCAGCACACCCGGGGAGACAGGGGAAGATGGCTACACCTTC; cdr3_aa: CATSTPGETGEDGYTF
j_call: TRBJ2-7; clone_size: few; d_call: NA; v_call: TRBV5-1; cdr3_nt: TGCGCCAGCAGCTCCCGGGGTACTTCCTACGAGCAGTACTTC; cdr3_aa: CASSSRGTSYEQYF
j_call: TRBJ1-5; clone_size: NA; d_call: NA; v_call: TRBV5-1; cdr3_nt: TGCGCCAGCAGCCTTACAGGTCGGAGGGATCAGCCCCAGCATTTT; cdr3_aa: CASSLTGRRDQPQHF
j_call: TRBJ1-5; clone_size: NA; d_call: NA; v_call: TRBV7-9; cdr3_nt: TGTGCCAGCAGTTGGCAGGGACAGCCCCAGCATTTT; cdr3_aa: CASSWQGQPQHF
j_call: TRBJ2-7; clone_size: many; d_call: TRBD2; v_call: TRBV7-2; cdr3_nt: TGTGCCAGCAGCTTAGGCGCCCTAGCGGGAGGTCAAGATGAGCAGTACTTC; cdr3_aa: CASSLGALAGGQDEQYF
j_call: TRBJ2-3; clone_size: once; d_call: NA; v_call: TRBV28; cdr3_nt: TGTGCCAGCAGGCAACAGGGCAACACAGATACGCAGAATTTT; cdr3_aa: CASRQQGNTDTQNF
j_call: TRBJ1-4; clone_size: NA; d_call: NA; v_call: TRBV14; cdr3_nt: TGTGCCAGCAGCCAAGAACCGGGGGCAGTAAAACTGTTTTTT; cdr3_aa: CASSQEPGAVKLFF
j_call: TRBJ1-2; clone_size: once; d_call: TRBD1; v_call: TRBV2; cdr3_nt: TGTGCCGGAGCCGGGACAGGAGATTATGGCTACACCTTC; cdr3_aa: CAGAGTGDYGYTF
j_call: TRBJ1-1; clone_size: NA; d_call: NA; v_call: TRBV14; cdr3_nt: TGTGCCAGCAGCCAAGACATGAACACTGAAGCTTTCTTT; cdr3_aa: CASSQDMNTEAFF
j_call: TRBJ2-7; clone_size: NA; d_call: NA; v_call: TRBV6-1; cdr3_nt: TGTGCCAGCAGCCCGACCAGAAGCGGAGGGAGCTCCTACAATGGGCAGTACTTC; cdr3_aa: CASSPTRSGGSSYNGQYF
j_call: TRBJ2-5; clone_size: few; d_call: TRBD2; v_call: TRBV12-3/TRBV12-4; cdr3_nt: TGTGCCAGCACCTACTCCTTAGCGGGAGGTTCAGAGACCCAGTACTTC; cdr3_aa: CASTYSLAGGSETQYF
j_call: TRBJ2-4; clone_size: many; d_call: TRBD2; v_call: TRBV12-3/TRBV12-4; cdr3_nt: TGTGCCAGCAGTGCGTCGACTGCGGGGGAAAACATTCAGTACTTC; cdr3_aa: CASSASTAGENIQYF
j_call: TRBJ1-1; clone_size: NA; d_call: TRBD1; v_call: TRBV9; cdr3_nt: TGTGCCAGCAGCGTTGGACCGGGACAGGGGACTGAAGCTTTCTTT; cdr3_aa: CASSVGPGQGTEAFF
j_call: TRBJ2-3; clone_size: NA; d_call: TRBD2; v_call: TRBV12-3/TRBV12-4; cdr3_nt: TGTGCCAGCAACCCGGGACTAGCGGACACAGATACGCAGTATTTT; cdr3_aa: CASNPGLADTDTQYF
j_call: TRBJ2-1; clone_size: many; d_call: NA; v_call: TRBV7-2; cdr3_nt: TGTGCCAGCAGCGAACGCCTAGCGCTCAATGAGCAGTTCTTC; cdr3_aa: CASSERLALNEQFF
j_call: TRBJ2-7; clone_size: few; d_call: NA; v_call: TRBV12-3/TRBV12-4; cdr3_nt: TGTGCCAGCAGTTTAGGTCGGGGAACGGGCGACGAGCAGTACTTC; cdr3_aa: CASSLGRGTGDEQYF
j_call: TRBJ1-5; clone_size: NA; d_call: NA; v_call: TRBV27; cdr3_nt: TGTGCCAGCAGGAGGCTGGCCTGGGGCAATCAGCCCCAGCATTTT; cdr3_aa: CASRRLAWGNQPQHF
j_call: TRBJ2-3; clone_size: NA; d_call: NA; v_call: TRBV6-5; cdr3_nt: TGTGCCAGCAGTTACCGACTTAGCACAGATACGCAGTATTTT; cdr3_aa: CASSYRLSTDTQYF
j_call: TRBJ2-5; clone_size: NA; d_call: NA; v_call: TRBV20-1; cdr3_nt: TGCAGTGCTAGTGGCCCTCCGGGGCAGACCCAGTACTTC; cdr3_aa: CSASGPPGQTQYF
j_call: TRBJ2-5; clone_size: NA; d_call: NA; v_call: TRBV2; cdr3_nt: TGTGCCAGTAATTTTAGGCTCATCCAAGAGACCCAGTACTTC; cdr3_aa: CASNFRLIQETQYF
j_call: TRBJ1-1; clone_size: NA; d_call: NA; v_call: TRBV3-1; cdr3_nt: TGTGCCAGCAGCCAAGGTCGTAGGGGTATGAACACTGAAGCTTTCTTT; cdr3_aa: CASSQGRRGMNTEAFF
j_call: TRBJ1-2; clone_size: many; d_call: NA; v_call: TRBV5-1; cdr3_nt: TGCGCCAGCAGCCCCCAACAGGGCAGAGACTATGGCTACACCTTC; cdr3_aa: CASSPQQGRDYGYTF
j_call: TRBJ2-6; clone_size: NA; d_call: NA; v_call: TRBV7-2; cdr3_nt: TGTGCCAGCAGCCAACAGGGATCTGGGGCCAACGTCCTGACTTTC; cdr3_aa: CASSQQGSGANVLTF
j_call: TRBJ1-2; clone_size: few; d_call: TRBD1; v_call: TRBV5-1; cdr3_nt: TGCGCCAGCAGCTCATCCGGAGGGACAGCCTACGATGGCTACACCTTC; cdr3_aa: CASSSSGGTAYDGYTF
j_call: TRBJ2-1; clone_size: NA; d_call: NA; v_call: TRBV29-1; cdr3_nt: TGCAGCGTTGAGGTCCCGACAAGCCCCAATGAGCAGTTCTTC; cdr3_aa: CSVEVPTSPNEQFF
j_call: TRBJ2-5; clone_size: NA; d_call: TRBD1; v_call: TRBV6-5; cdr3_nt: TGTGCCAGCAGACCCTGGACAGGACAAGAGACCCAGTACTTC; cdr3_aa: CASRPWTGQETQYF
j_call: TRBJ1-5; clone_size: few; d_call: NA; v_call: TRBV19; cdr3_nt: TGTGCCAGTAGTATAGTTCCTCAGCCCCAGCATTTT; cdr3_aa: CASSIVPQPQHF
j_call: TRBJ2-1; clone_size: many; d_call: TRBD1; v_call: TRBV29-1; cdr3_nt: TGCAGCGTAACCCGGACAGGCAATGAGCAGTTCTTC; cdr3_aa: CSVTRTGNEQFF
j_call: TRBJ1-1; clone_size: NA; d_call: TRBD1; v_call: TRBV20-1; cdr3_nt: TGCAGTGCTAGGGCCCGGCAGACAGGGGGGAGAAGTACAGCTTTCTTT; cdr3_aa: CSARARQTGGRSTAFF
j_call: TRBJ2-3; clone_size: NA; d_call: TRBD2; v_call: TRBV29-1; cdr3_nt: TGCAGCGTAGCCGTAGCGGGAGCGGTAGATACGCAGTATTTT; cdr3_aa: CSVAVAGAVDTQYF
j_call: TRBJ2-1; clone_size: many; d_call: NA; v_call: TRBV5-1; cdr3_nt: TGCGCCAGCAGCTCCGGACAGTACTACAATGAGCAGTTCTTC; cdr3_aa: CASSSGQYYNEQFF
j_call: TRBJ1-2; clone_size: many; d_call: NA; v_call: TRBV28; cdr3_nt: TGTGCCAGCAGCTTCCGGGACCCCAGGGGCTACACCTTC; cdr3_aa: CASSFRDPRGYTF
j_call: TRBJ2-3; clone_size: medium-sized; d_call: TRBD2; v_call: TRBV20-1; cdr3_nt: TGCAGTGCTAGAGATCTTAGCGGGGGGCCACACACAGATACGCAGTATTTT; cdr3_aa: CSARDLSGGPHTDTQYF
j_call: TRBJ2-1; clone_size: many; d_call: NA; v_call: TRBV20-1; cdr3_nt: TGCAGTGCTCCTGGGCTGGATGAGCAGTTCTTC; cdr3_aa: CSAPGLDEQFF
j_call: TRBJ2-4; clone_size: many; d_call: NA; v_call: TRBV5-6; cdr3_nt: TGTGCCAGCAGCCCCCCCCACAAAAACATTCAGTACTTC; cdr3_aa: CASSPPHKNIQYF
j_call: TRBJ2-6; clone_size: NA; d_call: NA; v_call: TRBV3-1; cdr3_nt: TGTGCCAGCAGCCAAGACGAACTTCCTTACGTCCTGACTTTC; cdr3_aa: CASSQDELPYVLTF
j_call: TRBJ2-2; clone_size: few; d_call: NA; v_call: TRBV6-2/TRBV6-3; cdr3_nt: TGTGCCAGCAGTTACTTTGGATTGATGAACACCGGGGAGCTGTTTTTT; cdr3_aa: CASSYFGLMNTGELFF
j_call: TRBJ2-3; clone_size: many; d_call: NA; v_call: TRBV7-2; cdr3_nt: TGTGCCAGCAGCCTAAGTGGTTCTTCTACGCAGTATTTT; cdr3_aa: CASSLSGSSTQYF
j_call: TRBJ2-1; clone_size: NA; d_call: TRBD1; v_call: TRBV20-1; cdr3_nt: TGCAGTGCTAGTTGGGGACAGGGTAGGGAGCGAAAGAGGAATGAGCAGTTCTTC; cdr3_aa: CSASWGQGRERKRNEQFF
j_call: TRBJ2-1; clone_size: many; d_call: TRBD1; v_call: TRBV4-1; cdr3_nt: TGCGCCAGCAGCCTCGACAGGGTCGGGTCCTACAATGAGCAGTTCTTC; cdr3_aa: CASSLDRVGSYNEQFF
j_call: TRBJ2-1; clone_size: many; d_call: TRBD2; v_call: TRBV20-1; cdr3_nt: TGCAGTGCTAGGCTAGCGGGAGGTGGAGATGAGCAGTTCTTC; cdr3_aa: CSARLAGGGDEQFF
j_call: TRBJ2-1; clone_size: many; d_call: TRBD2; v_call: TRBV14; cdr3_nt: TGTGCCAGCAGCCAAGTCACCGGGAGGACCTCCTACAATGAGCAGTTCTTC; cdr3_aa: CASSQVTGRTSYNEQFF
j_call: TRBJ2-1; clone_size: NA; d_call: NA; v_call: TRBV9; cdr3_nt: TGTGCCAGCAGCGTATTAGGGACAAAAAATGAGCAGTTCTTC; cdr3_aa: CASSVLGTKNEQFF
j_call: TRBJ1-1; clone_size: NA; d_call: NA; v_call: TRBV2; cdr3_nt: TGTGCCAGCACCCCAGACAGTGAAGCTTTCTTT; cdr3_aa: CASTPDSEAFF
j_call: TRBJ2-2; clone_size: many; d_call: NA; v_call: TRBV11-1; cdr3_nt: TGTGCCAGCAGACTGACTAGTCGGACCGGGGAGCTGTTTTTT; cdr3_aa: CASRLTSRTGELFF
j_call: TRBJ1-2; clone_size: few; d_call: NA; v_call: TRBV20-1; cdr3_nt: TGCAGTGCCCAATCAGGGACCAACTATGGCTACACCTTC; cdr3_aa: CSAQSGTNYGYTF
j_call: TRBJ1-2; clone_size: NA; d_call: NA; v_call: TRBV2; cdr3_nt: TGTGCCAGCAGGATGGGTGTGGATGGCTACACCTTC; cdr3_aa: CASRMGVDGYTF
j_call: TRBJ2-7; clone_size: NA; d_call: TRBD2; v_call: TRBV9; cdr3_nt: TGCGCCAGCAGCGTAGTTGGTTCGGGGGGCGAGCAGTACTTC; cdr3_aa: CASSVVGSGGEQYF
j_call: TRBJ1-5; clone_size: once; d_call: NA; v_call: TRBV4-1; cdr3_nt: TGCGCCAGCAGCCAAAGGCAGCGGAGCAATCAGCCCCAGCATTTT; cdr3_aa: CASSQRQRSNQPQHF
j_call: TRBJ2-3; clone_size: few; d_call: TRBD1; v_call: TRBV29-1; cdr3_nt: TGCAGCGTTGCCGGAGGGGGACAGGGGGCAACAGATACGCAGTATTTT; cdr3_aa: CSVAGGGQGATDTQYF
j_call: TRBJ2-2; clone_size: NA; d_call: NA; v_call: TRBV3-1; cdr3_nt: TGTGCCAGCAGCCCTGGGTTCACCGGGGAGCTGTTTTTT; cdr3_aa: CASSPGFTGELFF